The subject of this entry is one TCR beta chain. What it recognizes is unknown. This CDR3 has 13 residues. Losses at the gene ends were 1 base for V and 5 bases for J; bases not matched to a gene: 1. Germline V gene data show CDR1 as GTSNPN and CDR2 as SVGIG (reference sequence). The PCR ran on 60 Vbeta and 13 Jbeta primers. Here immunoSEQ multiplex PCR was the method, and the copy in TCRdb shows in-frame clones only, minus some. The sample carries just over 150,000 clones, around four fifths recorded once. These data come from a study of cytomegalovirus exposure and HLA in healthy donors. Notes on the study in general: Researchers reported in a later analysis that a missense DCLRE1C variant was tied to TCR beta V- and J-gene trimming. Cytomegalovirus status was reportedly diagnosed by the classifier with high specificity and sensitivity.

The chain recombines TRBV30 with TRBJ2-2; 7 nucleotides align to TRBD2. The sequenced material came from PBMCs. The source is a woman aged 25 to 45 in good health and CMV-seronegative. The CDR3 here is CAWSGRGTGELFF. CDR3 in DNA: TGTGCCTGGAGTGGGCGGGGGACCGGGGAGCTGTTTTTT.